A selection of T cell receptor beta chains follows, all from one sample in a study of graft-versus-host responses after intestinal transplantation. For these receptors, no antigen is known. Generated by immunoSEQ multiplex PCR, the TCRdb table keeps only in-frame clones and is missing some. The sample records more than 85,000 clones, approximately 94% being singletons. Sequenced material: unstimulated CD8+ T cells sorted from spleen or lymph node cells, taken before intestinal transplant. The receptors derive from a human donor who received an intestinal transplant. Both conserved end residues are part of each CDR3. D genes are given only for firm matches. The listing skips clone size in some rows; elsewhere it reads once, few, many or a size class.

d_gene	v_gene	j_gene	abundance	len	CDR3aa	CDR3nt
.	TRBV9	TRBJ2-1	.	15	CASSPAGKALNEQFF	TGTGCCAGCAGCCCAGCAGGAAAGGCGTTAAATGAGCAGTTCTTC
.	TRBV19	TRBJ2-7	.	17	CASSIDRLQDSSYEQYF	TGTGCCAGTAGTATAGATAGGTTACAGGACAGCTCCTACGAGCAGTACTTC
.	TRBV7-9	TRBJ2-3	.	15	CASSFRDWSTDTQYF	TGTGCCAGCAGCTTCCGGGACTGGAGCACAGATACGCAGTATTTT
TRBD2	TRBV4-1	TRBJ2-7	.	15	CASSQDWAGAYEQYF	TGCGCCAGCAGCCAAGATTGGGCGGGGGCCTACGAGCAGTACTTC
.	TRBV6-5	TRBJ1-5	.	15	CASSYMTGSNQPQHF	TGTGCCAGCAGTTACATGACAGGTAGCAATCAGCCCCAGCATTTT
.	TRBV5-7	TRBJ1-5	.	16	CASSLCGGNQEQPQHF	TGTGCCAGCAGCTTGTGCGGGGGAAATCAAGAGCAGCCCCAGCATTTT
.	TRBV19	TRBJ2-1	.	14	CASSMQEGANEQFF	TGTGCCAGTAGTATGCAGGAGGGGGCGAATGAGCAGTTCTTC
TRBD2	TRBV6-5	TRBJ2-7	.	15	CASSPTSGVSSEQYF	TGTGCCAGCAGCCCAACTAGCGGGGTCTCCTCCGAGCAGTACTTC
TRBD1	TRBV11-3	TRBJ2-7	.	14	CASSSGDRGNEQYF	TGTGCCAGCAGCTCGGGGGACAGGGGTAACGAGCAGTACTTC
.	TRBV27	TRBJ2-7	.	13	CASSRRGSYEQYF	TGTGCCAGCAGCCGAAGGGGCTCCTACGAGCAGTACTTC
.	TRBV11-2	TRBJ1-2	.	14	CASSGPQLNYGYTF	TGTGCCAGCAGCGGCCCACAGTTAAACTATGGCTACACCTTC
TRBD2	TRBV10-2	TRBJ2-1	.	21	CASTEWAGASGGQDWGNEQFF	TGCGCCAGCACCGAATGGGCTGGGGCTAGCGGGGGCCAGGACTGGGGAAATGAGCAGTTCTTC
.	TRBV30	TRBJ1-1	.	11	CAWSGPGEAFF	TGTGCCTGGAGTGGTCCAGGTGAAGCTTTCTTT
TRBD1	TRBV5-1	TRBJ1-1	.	16	CASSPGGDAWNTEAFF	TGCGCCAGCAGCCCAGGGGGTGACGCCTGGAACACTGAAGCTTTCTTT
TRBD1	TRBV7-9	TRBJ1-2	.	15	CASSLAGDRGNGYTF	TGTGCCAGCAGCTTAGCCGGGGACAGGGGAAATGGCTACACCTTC
.	TRBV21-1	TRBJ2-7	.	17	CASTFGRLGGDTYEQYF	TGTGCCAGCACCTTTGGACGGCTTGGGGGGGACACCTACGAGCAGTACTTC
.	TRBV15	TRBJ1-2	.	12	CATSGPGVGYTF	TGTGCCACCAGCGGCCCAGGGGTTGGCTACACCTTC
TRBD1	TRBV2	TRBJ1-1	.	15	CASSEARQGYTEAFF	TGTGCCAGCAGTGAAGCGCGACAGGGTTACACTGAAGCTTTCTTT
.	TRBV7-6	TRBJ2-7	.	14	CASSPGPLSYEQYF	TGTGCCAGCAGCCCTGGGCCCCTCTCCTACGAGCAGTACTTC
TRBD2	TRBV5-4	TRBJ2-1	once	16	CASSYEAGGPYNEQFF	TGTGCCAGCAGCTATGAGGCGGGGGGGCCATACAATGAGCAGTTCTTC
.	TRBV11-2	TRBJ1-6	once	15	CASSLDQDRGSPLHF	TGTGCCAGCAGCTTAGATCAGGATAGGGGATCACCCCTCCACTTT
TRBD1	TRBV19	TRBJ2-3	.	16	CASSIGWTGGTDTQYF	TGTGCCAGTAGTATCGGGTGGACAGGGGGAACAGATACGCAGTATTTT
.	TRBV4-3	TRBJ2-1	.	17	CASSQDLEGVSYNEQFF	TGCGCCAGCAGCCAAGATCTAGAGGGGGTCTCCTACAATGAGCAGTTCTTC
TRBD1	TRBV11-2	TRBJ2-7	once	14	CASSLSQGAYEQYF	TGTGCCAGCAGCTTGAGTCAGGGGGCCTACGAGCAGTACTTC
TRBD2	TRBV5-6	TRBJ2-1	once	18	CASSWKPTSGGAGNEQFF	TGTGCCAGCAGCTGGAAGCCGACTAGCGGGGGGGCCGGCAATGAGCAGTTCTTC
TRBD1	TRBV27	TRBJ2-3	.	15	CASSLDREITDTQYF	TGTGCCAGCAGTTTGGACAGGGAGATAACAGATACGCAGTATTTT
TRBD1	TRBV5-6	TRBJ2-7	.	14	CASSLRWQGAEQYF	TGTGCCAGCAGCTTGAGGTGGCAGGGGGCCGAGCAGTACTTC
.	TRBV2	TRBJ2-1	.	12	CASSGAPNEQFF	TGTGCCAGCAGTGGGGCGCCCAATGAGCAGTTCTTC
.	TRBV4-1	TRBJ2-1	.	16	CASSQDLALKDNEQFF	TGCGCCAGCAGCCAAGATTTAGCACTAAAAGACAATGAGCAGTTCTTC
.	TRBV29-1	TRBJ2-2	.	13	CSVITGDTGELFF	TGCAGCGTTATAACCGGGGACACCGGGGAGCTGTTTTTT
TRBD2	TRBV9	TRBJ2-3	.	17	CASSVGGSGGSTDTQYF	TGTGCCAGCAGCGTAGGAGGTAGCGGGGGATCCACAGATACGCAGTATTTT
TRBD1	TRBV29-1	TRBJ2-1	once	13	CSVPGQGNNEQFF	TGCAGCGTTCCGGGACAGGGGAACAATGAGCAGTTCTTC
.	TRBV7-8	TRBJ1-4	.	18	CASSSDYQNRDYNEKLFF	TGTGCCAGCAGCTCCGATTATCAGAACAGGGACTATAATGAAAAACTGTTTTTT
.	TRBV4-2	TRBJ1-2	.	15	CASSQVGQRNYGYTF	TGTGCCAGCAGCCAAGTTGGACAGCGGAACTATGGCTACACCTTC
.	TRBV5-1	TRBJ2-1	.	13	CASSLGGHNEQFF	TGCGCCAGCAGCTTAGGGGGTCACAATGAGCAGTTCTTC
.	TRBV2	TRBJ1-1	.	14	CASSSGIQNTEAFF	TGTGCCAGCAGCTCAGGGATTCAGAACACTGAAGCTTTCTTT
TRBD1	TRBV9	TRBJ1-2	.	15	CASSASGTGWNGYTF	TGTGCCAGCAGCGCCTCCGGGACAGGGTGGAATGGCTACACCTTC
.	TRBV30	TRBJ2-2	.	14	CAWTDSQDTGELFF	TGTGCCTGGACGGACAGTCAGGACACCGGGGAGCTGTTTTTT
TRBD2	TRBV7-9	TRBJ2-1	.	14	CASRLLAAYNEQFF	TGTGCCAGCAGGCTACTAGCGGCCTACAATGAGCAGTTCTTC
TRBD2	TRBV19	TRBJ2-2	.	12	CASGGGTGELFF	TGTGCCAGCGGCGGGGGCACCGGGGAGCTGTTTTTT
.	TRBV7-8	TRBJ1-2	.	16	CASSLAATGFGYGYTF	TGTGCCAGCAGCTTAGCCGCCACAGGGTTCGGCTATGGCTACACCTTC
.	TRBV29-1	TRBJ2-7	.	12	CSVGQSSYEQYF	TGCAGCGTTGGGCAATCCTCCTACGAGCAGTACTTC